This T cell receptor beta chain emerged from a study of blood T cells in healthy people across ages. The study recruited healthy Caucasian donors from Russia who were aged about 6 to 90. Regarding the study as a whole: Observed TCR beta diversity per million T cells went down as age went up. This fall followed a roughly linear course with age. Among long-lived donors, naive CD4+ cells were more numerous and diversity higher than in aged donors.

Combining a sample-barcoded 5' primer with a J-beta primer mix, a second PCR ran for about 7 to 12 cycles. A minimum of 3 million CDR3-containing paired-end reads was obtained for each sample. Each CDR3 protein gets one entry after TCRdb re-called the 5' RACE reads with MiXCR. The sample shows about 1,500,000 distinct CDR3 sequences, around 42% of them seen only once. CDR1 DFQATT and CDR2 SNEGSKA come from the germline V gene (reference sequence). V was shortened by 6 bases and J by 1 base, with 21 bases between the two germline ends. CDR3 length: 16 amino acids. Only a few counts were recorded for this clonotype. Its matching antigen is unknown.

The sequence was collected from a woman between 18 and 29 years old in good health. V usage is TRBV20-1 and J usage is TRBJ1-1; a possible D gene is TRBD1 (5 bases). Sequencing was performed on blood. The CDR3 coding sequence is TGCAGTGCCATATCCCGGCGGAGGGGCCAGAACACTGAAGCTTTCTTT. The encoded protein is CSAISRRRGQNTEAFF.